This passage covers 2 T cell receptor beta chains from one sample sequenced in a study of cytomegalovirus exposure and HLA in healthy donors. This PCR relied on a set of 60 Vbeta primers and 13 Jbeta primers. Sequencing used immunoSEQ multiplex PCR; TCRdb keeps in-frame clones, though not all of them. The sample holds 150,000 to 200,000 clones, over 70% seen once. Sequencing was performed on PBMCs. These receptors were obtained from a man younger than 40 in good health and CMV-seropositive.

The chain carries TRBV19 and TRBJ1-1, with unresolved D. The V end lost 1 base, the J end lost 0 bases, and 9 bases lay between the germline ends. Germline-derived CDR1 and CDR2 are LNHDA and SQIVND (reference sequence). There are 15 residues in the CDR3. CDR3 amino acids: CASSIAGGMNTEAFF. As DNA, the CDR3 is TGTGCCAGTAGTATAGCAGGAGGGATGAACACTGAAGCTTTCTTT. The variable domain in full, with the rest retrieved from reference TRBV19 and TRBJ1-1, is DGGITQSPKYLFRKEGQNVTLSCEQNLNHDAMYWYRQDPGQGLRLIYYSQIVNDFQKGDIAEGYSVSREKKESFPLTVTSAQKNPTAFYLCASSIAGGMNTEAFFGQGTRLTVV.

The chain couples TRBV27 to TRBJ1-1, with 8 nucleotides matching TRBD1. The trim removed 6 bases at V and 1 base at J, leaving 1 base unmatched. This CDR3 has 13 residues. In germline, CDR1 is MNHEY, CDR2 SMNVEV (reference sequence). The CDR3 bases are TGTGCCAGCAGCGACAGGGGGAACACTGAAGCTTTCTTT. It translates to CASSDRGNTEAFF.